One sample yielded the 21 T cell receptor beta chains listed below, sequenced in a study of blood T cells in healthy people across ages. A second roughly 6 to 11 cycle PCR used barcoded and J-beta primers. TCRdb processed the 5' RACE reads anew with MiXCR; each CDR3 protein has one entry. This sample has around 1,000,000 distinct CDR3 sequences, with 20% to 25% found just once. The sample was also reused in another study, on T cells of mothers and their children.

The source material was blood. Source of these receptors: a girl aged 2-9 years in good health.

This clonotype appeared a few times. CDR3 DNA: TGTGCCACCAGCAGATTCTCAGGGTCCTACGAGCAGTACTTC. It codes for CATSRFSGSYEQYF. This chain connects TRBV15 to TRBJ2-7; D is possibly TRBD1 (5 bases). CDR1 is LNHNV and CDR2 is YYDKDF in the germline V gene (reference sequence). V lost 2 bases and J 1 base, leaving 9 bases between the germline ends. The CDR3 covers 14 residues.

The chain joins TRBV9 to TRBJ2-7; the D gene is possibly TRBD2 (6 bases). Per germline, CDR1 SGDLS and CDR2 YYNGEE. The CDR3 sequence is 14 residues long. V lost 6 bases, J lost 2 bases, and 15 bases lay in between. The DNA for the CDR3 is TGTGCCAGCACCCTGGGACTCCTCCCCTACGAGCAGTACTTC. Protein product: CASTLGLLPYEQYF.

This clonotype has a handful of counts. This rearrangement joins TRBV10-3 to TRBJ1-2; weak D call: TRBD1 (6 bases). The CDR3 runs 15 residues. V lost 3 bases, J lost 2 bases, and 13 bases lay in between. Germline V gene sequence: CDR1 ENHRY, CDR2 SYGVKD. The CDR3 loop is CAISERGASNYGYTF. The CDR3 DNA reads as TGTGCCATCAGTGAACGGGGGGCATCGAACTATGGCTACACCTTC.

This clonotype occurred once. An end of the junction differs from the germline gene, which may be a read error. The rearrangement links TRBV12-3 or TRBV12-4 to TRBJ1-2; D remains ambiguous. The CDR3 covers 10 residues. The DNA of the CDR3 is TGTGCCAGCAGTTTGGGGAGCCCCTTCTTC. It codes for CASSLGSPFF.

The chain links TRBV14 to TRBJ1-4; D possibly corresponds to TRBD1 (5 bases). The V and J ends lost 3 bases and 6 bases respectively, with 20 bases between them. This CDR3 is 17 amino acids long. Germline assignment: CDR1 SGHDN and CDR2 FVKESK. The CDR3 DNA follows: TGTGCCAGCAGCCACCCCATCGGGGCCCTGGGGCATGAAAAACTGTTTTTT. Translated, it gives CASSHPIGALGHEKLFF.

CDR3 sequence reads: CASSLEGSYEQFF. CDR3 nucleotides: TGTGCCAGCAGCTTAGAGGGGAGCTATGAGCAGTTCTTC. The rearrangement links TRBV11-1 to TRBJ2-5, with D perhaps assigned TRBD1 or TRBD2 (5 bases each). The last part of the DNA fits TRBJ2-1 better; the J call may be wrong. This CDR3 has 13 residues. Germline loops: CDR1 SGHAT, CDR2 FQDESV (reference sequence).

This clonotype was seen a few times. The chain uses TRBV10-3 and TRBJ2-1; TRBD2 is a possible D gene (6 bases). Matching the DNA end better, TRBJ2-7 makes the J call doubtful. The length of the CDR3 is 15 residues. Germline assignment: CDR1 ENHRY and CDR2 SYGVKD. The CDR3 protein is CAISPGGKGTYEQYF. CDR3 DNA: TGTGCCATCAGCCCTGGGGGGAAGGGGACCTACGAGCAGTACTTC.

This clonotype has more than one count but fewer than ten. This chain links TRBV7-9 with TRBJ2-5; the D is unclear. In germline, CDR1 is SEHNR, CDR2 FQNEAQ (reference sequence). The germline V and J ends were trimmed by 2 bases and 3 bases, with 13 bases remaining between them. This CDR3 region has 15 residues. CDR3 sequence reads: CASSLFFASKETQYF. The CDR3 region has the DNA TGTGCCAGCAGCTTATTTTTTGCCTCAAAAGAGACCCAGTACTTC.

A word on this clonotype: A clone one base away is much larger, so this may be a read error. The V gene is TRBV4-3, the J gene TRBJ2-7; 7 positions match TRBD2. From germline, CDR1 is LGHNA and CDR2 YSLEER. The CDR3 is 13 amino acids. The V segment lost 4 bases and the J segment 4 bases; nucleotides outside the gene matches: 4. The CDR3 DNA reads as TGCGCCAGCAGCCGAAATAGCGGGTACGAGCAGTACTTC. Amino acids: CASSRNSGYEQYF.

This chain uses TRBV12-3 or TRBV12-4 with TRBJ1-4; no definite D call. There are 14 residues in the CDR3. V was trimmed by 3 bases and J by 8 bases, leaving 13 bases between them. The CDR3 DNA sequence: TGTGCCAGCAGTTTCGGTGGAGCCACGGAAAAACTGTTTTTT. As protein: CASSFGGATEKLFF.

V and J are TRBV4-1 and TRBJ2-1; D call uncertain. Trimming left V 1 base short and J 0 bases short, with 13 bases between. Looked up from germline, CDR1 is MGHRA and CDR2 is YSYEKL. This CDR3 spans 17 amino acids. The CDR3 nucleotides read TGCGCCAGCAGCCAAGTCTTCATCCCCAGCTCCTACAATGAGCAGTTCTTC. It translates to CASSQVFIPSSYNEQFF.

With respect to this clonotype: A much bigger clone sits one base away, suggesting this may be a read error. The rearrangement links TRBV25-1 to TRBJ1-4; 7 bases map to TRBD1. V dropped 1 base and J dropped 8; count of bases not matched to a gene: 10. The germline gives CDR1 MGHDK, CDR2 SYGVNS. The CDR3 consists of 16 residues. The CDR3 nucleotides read TGTGCCAGCAGTGAATGGGGGACAGCCCACGGAGAAAAACTGTTTTTT. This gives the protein CASSEWGTAHGEKLFF. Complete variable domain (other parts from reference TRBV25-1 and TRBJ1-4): EADIYQTPRYLVIGTGKKITLECSQTMGHDKMYWYQQDPGMELHLIHYSYGVNSTEKGDLSSESTVSRIRTEHFPLTLESARPSHTSQYLCASSEWGTAHGEKLFFGSGTQLSVL.

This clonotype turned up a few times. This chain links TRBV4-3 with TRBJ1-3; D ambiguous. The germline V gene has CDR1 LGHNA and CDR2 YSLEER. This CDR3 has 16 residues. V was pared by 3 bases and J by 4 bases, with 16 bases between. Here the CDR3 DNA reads TGCGCCAGCAGCCACGGAGGTGTCGACGGCGGAAACACCATATATTTT. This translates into CASSHGGVDGGNTIYF.

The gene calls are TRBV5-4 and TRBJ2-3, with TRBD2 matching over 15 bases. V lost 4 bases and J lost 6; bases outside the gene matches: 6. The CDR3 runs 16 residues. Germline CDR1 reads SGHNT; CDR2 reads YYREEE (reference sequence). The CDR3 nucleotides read TGTGCCAGCAGCATCCGGACTAGCGGGAGGGGGGATACGCAGTATTTT. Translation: CASSIRTSGRGDTQYF. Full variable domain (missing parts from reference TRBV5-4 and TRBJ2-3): ETGVTQSPTHLIKTRGQQVTLRCSSQSGHNTVSWYQQALGQGPQFIFQYYREEENGRGNFPPRFSGLQFPNYSSELNVNALELDDSALYLCASSIRTSGRGDTQYFGPGTRLTVL.

CDR3 sequence reads: CASTQANYGYTF. As DNA, the CDR3 is TGTGCCAGCACTCAGGCTAACTATGGCTACACCTTC. This rearrangement joins TRBV3-1 to TRBJ1-2; D unresolved. Germline CDR1 reads LGHDT; CDR2 reads YNNKEL (reference sequence). V was pared by 7 bases and J by 0 bases, with 6 bases between. The CDR3 sequence is 12 residues long.

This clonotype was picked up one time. The CDR3 region is CSVRGPQGEKLFF. CDR3 DNA: TGCAGTGTTCGAGGGCCTCAGGGAGAAAAACTGTTTTTT. This sequence joins TRBV20-1 and TRBJ1-4, with D possibly TRBD1 on 5 matching bases. Per the germline V gene, CDR1 is DFQATT and CDR2 is SNEGSKA (reference sequence). Trimming took off 7 bases at V and 8 bases at J, with 17 bases between the two ends. The CDR3 runs to 13 residues.

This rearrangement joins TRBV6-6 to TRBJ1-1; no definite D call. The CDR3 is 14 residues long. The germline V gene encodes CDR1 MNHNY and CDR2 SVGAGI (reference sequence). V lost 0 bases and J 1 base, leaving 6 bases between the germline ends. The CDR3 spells CASSYSVTNTEAFF. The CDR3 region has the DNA TGTGCCAGCAGTTACTCCGTCACGAACACTGAAGCTTTCTTT.

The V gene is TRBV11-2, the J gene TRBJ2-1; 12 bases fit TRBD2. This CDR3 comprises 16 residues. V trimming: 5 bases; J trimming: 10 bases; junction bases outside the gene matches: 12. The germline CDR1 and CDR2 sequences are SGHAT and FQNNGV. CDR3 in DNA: TGTGCCAGCAGCCCCACGACTAGCGGGGGTTTGTTGGAGCAGTTCTTC. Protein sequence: CASSPTTSGGLLEQFF.

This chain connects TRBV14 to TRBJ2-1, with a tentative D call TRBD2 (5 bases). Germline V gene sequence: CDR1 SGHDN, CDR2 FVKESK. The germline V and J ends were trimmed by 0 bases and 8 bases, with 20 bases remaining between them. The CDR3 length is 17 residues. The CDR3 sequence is CASSQDRGRLSADEQFF. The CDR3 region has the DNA TGTGCCAGCAGCCAAGATCGAGGGCGGTTGTCTGCGGATGAGCAGTTCTTC.

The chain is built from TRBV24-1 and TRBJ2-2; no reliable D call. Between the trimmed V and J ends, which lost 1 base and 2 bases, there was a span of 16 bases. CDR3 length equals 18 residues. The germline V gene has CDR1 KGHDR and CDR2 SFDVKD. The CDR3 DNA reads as TGTGCCACCAGTGATTTTTTACGGCAGGAGAATAACACCGGGGAGCTGTTTTTT. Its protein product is CATSDFLRQENNTGELFF.

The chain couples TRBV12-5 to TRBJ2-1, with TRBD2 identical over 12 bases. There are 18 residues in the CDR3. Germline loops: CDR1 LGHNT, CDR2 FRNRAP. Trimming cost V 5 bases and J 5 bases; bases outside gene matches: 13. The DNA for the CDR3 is TGTGCTAGTGGTGAAACGAACATACTAGCGGGAGGTAACAATGAGCAGTTCTTC. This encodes CASGETNILAGGNNEQFF.